This T cell receptor (beta chain) comes out of a study of T cell repertoires in cytomegalovirus infection. Study in general: Indicated by public TCR beta signatures were CMV infection and matching HLA type. Study outcomes and limitations: HLA-C-restricted CMV clonotypes gave the most frequent clonotype in two of eight donors. Carriers of CMV and the relevant HLA type were discriminated by public TCR beta frequency.

TCRdb reprocessed the reads via MiXCR and lists one record per CDR3 protein. The table has 700,000 to 950,000 distinct CDR3 sequences, less than 35% seen once. This clonotype was seen at least ten times. Its matching antigen is unknown. The clonotype comes from a human donor in good health (CMV status not recorded). Some clones in this sample may be carry-over from other donors' samples. The material sequenced was cultured CD8+ T cells from PBMCs, taken from culture after CMV antigen stimulation.

The CDR3 here is CASSSRPGSNQPQHF. The CDR3 nucleotides are TGTGCCAGCAGCTCCCGACCGGGTAGCAATCAGCCCCAGCATTTT. This chain joins TRBV7-8 and TRBJ1-5; D uncertain. The CDR3 runs to 15 residues. The V and J ends lost 4 bases and 0 bases respectively, with 10 bases between them. Germline lookup yields CDR1 SGHVS and CDR2 FQNEAQ.